This TCR beta chain emerged from a study of Ad26.COV2.S vaccination and SARS-CoV-2 variants. Study background: Ad26.COV2.S shots went into the muscle once or twice, 56 days apart.

Indicated treatment: roughly 18 received Ad26.COV2.S at low or high dose, single or two shots; five or six received placebo; per-sample allocation not given. Each sample was drawn 63 days after the first injection (of vaccine or placebo). A remark on this clone: Its antigen is undetermined.

Using immunoSEQ multiplex PCR, the repertoire was profiled, and TCRdb retains in-frame clones only, with some absent. The sample lists roughly 350,000 clones, 75% to 90% occurring once. General study points: Across vaccine and placebo recipients, the breadth of non-spike TCRs was similar. Substantial post-vaccination breadth of spike-specific CD8+ and CD4+ T cell responses was reported.

The CDR3 has 16 residues. Trimming cost V 8 bases and J 5 bases, with 21 bases left between them. Germline assignment: CDR1 WNHNN and CDR2 SYGVQD (reference sequence). The gene calls are TRBV10-1 and TRBJ2-2; D is ambiguous. The sequence was collected from a person aged 18 to 59 who received the Ad26.COV2.S COVID-19 vaccine or a placebo. The material sequenced was peripheral blood, taken in a trial of Ad26.COV2.S vaccine versus placebo. CDR3 loop: CASGSPRRIGTGELFF. The CDR3 nucleotides read TGCGCCAGCGGTTCCCCCCGCAGGATCGGAACCGGGGAGCTGTTTTTT.